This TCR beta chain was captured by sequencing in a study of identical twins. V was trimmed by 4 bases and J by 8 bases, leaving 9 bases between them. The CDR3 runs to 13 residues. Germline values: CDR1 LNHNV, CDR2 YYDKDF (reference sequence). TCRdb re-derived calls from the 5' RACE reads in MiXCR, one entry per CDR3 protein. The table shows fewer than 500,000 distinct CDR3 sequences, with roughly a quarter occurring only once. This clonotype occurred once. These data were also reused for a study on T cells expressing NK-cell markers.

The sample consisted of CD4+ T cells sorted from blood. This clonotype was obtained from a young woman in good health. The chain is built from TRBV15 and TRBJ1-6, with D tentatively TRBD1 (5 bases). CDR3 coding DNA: TGTGCCACCAGCACGGTGGGGGATTCACCCCTCCACTTT. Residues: CATSTVGDSPLHF.